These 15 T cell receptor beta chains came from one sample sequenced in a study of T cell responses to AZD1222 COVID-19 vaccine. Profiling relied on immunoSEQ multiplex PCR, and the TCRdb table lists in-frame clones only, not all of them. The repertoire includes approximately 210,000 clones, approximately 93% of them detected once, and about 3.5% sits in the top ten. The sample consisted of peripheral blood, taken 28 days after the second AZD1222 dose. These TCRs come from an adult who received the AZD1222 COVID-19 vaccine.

DNA for the CDR3: TGTGCCAGCGGGGCCGCAATTCGTGGAAACACCATATATTTT. Its translation: CASGAAIRGNTIYF. The chain has TRBV28 and TRBJ1-3; tentatively, D is TRBD1 (5 bases). The CDR3 is 14 amino acids. Germline assignment: CDR1 MDHEN and CDR2 SYDVKM. V shed 8 bases and J shed 3 bases, with 14 bases lying between them.

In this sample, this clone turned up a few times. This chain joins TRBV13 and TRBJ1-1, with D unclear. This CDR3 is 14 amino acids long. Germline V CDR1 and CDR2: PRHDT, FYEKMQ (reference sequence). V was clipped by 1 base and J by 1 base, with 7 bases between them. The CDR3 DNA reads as TGTGCCAGCAGCTTAGATACACCGAACACTGAAGCTTTCTTT. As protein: CASSLDTPNTEAFF.

The CDR3 nucleotides are TGTGCCAGCAGCCTCCGGACAGGGGGCTATGGCTACACCTTC. As protein: CASSLRTGGYGYTF. This chain connects TRBV13 to TRBJ1-2; 10 bases match TRBD1. V lost 5 bases to trimming and J lost 4 bases; unmatched junction nucleotides: 4. Germline lookup yields CDR1 PRHDT and CDR2 FYEKMQ (reference sequence). The CDR3 has 14 amino acids. Looking up the rest from reference TRBV13 and TRBJ1-2 gives the full variable domain: AAGVIQSPRHLIKEKRETATLKCYPIPRHDTVYWYQQGPGQDPQFLISFYEKMQSDKGSIPDRFSAQQFSDYHSELNMSSLELGDSALYFCASSLRTGGYGYTFGSGTRLTVV.

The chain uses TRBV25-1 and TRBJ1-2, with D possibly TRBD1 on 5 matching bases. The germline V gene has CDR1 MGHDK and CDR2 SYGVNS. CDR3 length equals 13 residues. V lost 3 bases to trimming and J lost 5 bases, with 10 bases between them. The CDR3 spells CASSEVREYGYTF. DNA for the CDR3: TGTGCCAGCAGTGAGGTCAGGGAATATGGCTACACCTTC.

The CDR3 DNA follows: TGTGCCAGCAGTTTGATATATCAGCCCCAGCATTTT. This sequence encodes CASSLIYQPQHF. This rearrangement joins TRBV28 to TRBJ1-5; D call uncertain. The CDR3 has 12 amino acids. The germline CDR1 and CDR2 sequences are MDHEN and SYDVKM. V dropped 3 bases and J dropped 5 bases, with 5 bases sitting between them.

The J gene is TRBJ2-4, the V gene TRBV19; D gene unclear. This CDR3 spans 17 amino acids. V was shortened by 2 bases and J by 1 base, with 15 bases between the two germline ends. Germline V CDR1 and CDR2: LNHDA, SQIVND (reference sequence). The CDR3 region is CASSIQTALGAKNIQYF. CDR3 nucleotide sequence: TGTGCCAGTAGTATACAGACCGCCCTCGGGGCCAAAAACATTCAGTACTTC.

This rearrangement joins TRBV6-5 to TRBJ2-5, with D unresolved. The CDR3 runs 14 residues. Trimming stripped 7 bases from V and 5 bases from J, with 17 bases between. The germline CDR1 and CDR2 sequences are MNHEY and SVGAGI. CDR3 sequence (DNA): TGTGCCAGCACCCTCCCGGGCTCCCCCGAGACCCAGTACTTC. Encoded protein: CASTLPGSPETQYF.

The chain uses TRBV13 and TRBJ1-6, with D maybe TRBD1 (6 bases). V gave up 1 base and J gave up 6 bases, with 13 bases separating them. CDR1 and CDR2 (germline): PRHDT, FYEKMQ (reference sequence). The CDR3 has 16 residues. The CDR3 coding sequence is TGTGCCAGCAGCTTAGAAGGGGGACTCAGTAATTCACCCCTCCACTTT. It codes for CASSLEGGLSNSPLHF.

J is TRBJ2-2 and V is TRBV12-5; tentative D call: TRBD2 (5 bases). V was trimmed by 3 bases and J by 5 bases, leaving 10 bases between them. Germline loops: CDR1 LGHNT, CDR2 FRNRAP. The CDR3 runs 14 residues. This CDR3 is CASGFSGGTGELFF. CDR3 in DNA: TGTGCTAGTGGTTTCTCCGGCGGGACCGGGGAGCTGTTTTTT.

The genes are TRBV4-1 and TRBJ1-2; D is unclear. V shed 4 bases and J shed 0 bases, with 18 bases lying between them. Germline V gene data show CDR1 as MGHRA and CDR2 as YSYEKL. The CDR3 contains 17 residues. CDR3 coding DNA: TGCGCCAGCAGCCCCGGGAACCCTACCAATACTAACTATGGCTACACCTTC. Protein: CASSPGNPTNTNYGYTF.

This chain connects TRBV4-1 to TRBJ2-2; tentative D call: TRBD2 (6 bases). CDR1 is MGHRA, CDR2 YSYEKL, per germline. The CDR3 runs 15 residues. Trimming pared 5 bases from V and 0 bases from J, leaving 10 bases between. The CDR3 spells CASSTGLTNTGELFF. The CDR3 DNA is TGCGCCAGCAGCACGGGACTTACGAACACCGGGGAGCTGTTTTTT.

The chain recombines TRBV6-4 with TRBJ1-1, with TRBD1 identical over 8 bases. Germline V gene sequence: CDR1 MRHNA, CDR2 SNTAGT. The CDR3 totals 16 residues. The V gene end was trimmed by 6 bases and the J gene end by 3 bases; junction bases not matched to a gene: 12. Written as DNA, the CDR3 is TGTGCCAGCAGGATATCCTCGGGACAGGTAGACACTGAAGCTTTCTTT. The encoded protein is CASRISSGQVDTEAFF.

The CDR3, as DNA: TGTGCCATCAGCGCGGGACAGGGCTACAATCAGCCCCAGCATTTT. This gives the protein CAISAGQGYNQPQHF. The chain employs TRBV10-3 and TRBJ1-5, with TRBD1 identical over 9 bases. The germline V gene encodes CDR1 ENHRY and CDR2 SYGVKD. V lost 6 bases and J lost 3; bases outside the gene matches: 6. This CDR3 contains 15 residues.

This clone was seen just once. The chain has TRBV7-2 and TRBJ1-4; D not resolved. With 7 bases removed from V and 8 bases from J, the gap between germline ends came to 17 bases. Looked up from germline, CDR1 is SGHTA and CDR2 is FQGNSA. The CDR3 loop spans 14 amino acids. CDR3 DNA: TGTGCCAGCAACACATACCTCGGTGGGGAAAAACTGTTTTTT. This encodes CASNTYLGGEKLFF.

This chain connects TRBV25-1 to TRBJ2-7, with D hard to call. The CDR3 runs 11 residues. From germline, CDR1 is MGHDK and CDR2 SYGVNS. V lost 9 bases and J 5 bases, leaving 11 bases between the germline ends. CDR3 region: CASRKVDEQYF. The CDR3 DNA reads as TGTGCCAGTCGTAAGGTTGACGAGCAGTACTTC.